The rows below give T cell receptor beta chains drawn from one sample of a study of sequential checkpoint blockade in melanoma. Measured with immunoSEQ multiplex PCR; TCRdb has only the in-frame clones, and not every one. The table shows some 30,000 clones, with around nine tenths occurring only once. Material: CD8+ T cells sorted from blood (inferred from file names), obtained from a patient given nivolumab and ipilimumab in sequence. These receptors all come from a human donor with melanoma. Both conserved end residues are part of each CDR3. A D gene is named only where the DNA matches it firmly. Size is stated for part of the rows, as once, few or many counts, or as a class when the clone is expanded.

clone size	J gene	D gene	V gene	CDR3 protein	CDR3 DNA
-	TRBJ1-2	TRBD1	TRBV7-9	CASSLGDGTEFNYGYTF	TGTGCCAGCAGCTTAGGAGACGGGACAGAATTTAACTATGGCTACACCTTC
-	TRBJ2-7	TRBD2	TRBV11-3	CASSFRPGGEQYF	TGTGCCAGCAGCTTTAGGCCGGGGGGAGAGCAGTACTTC
-	TRBJ2-3	-	TRBV6-5	CASSYSARSTDTQYF	TGTGCCAGCAGTTACTCTGCCAGAAGCACAGATACGCAGTATTTT
-	TRBJ2-3	-	TRBV7-9	CASSTGQTEDTQYF	TGTGCCAGCAGCACCGGCCAGACGGAGGATACGCAGTATTTT
-	TRBJ1-2	TRBD1	TRBV7-8	CASSLDMTGDYGYTF	TGTGCCAGCAGCTTAGATATGACAGGGGACTATGGCTACACCTTC
-	TRBJ2-7	TRBD1	TRBV7-8	CASSLTKGDRSSYEQYF	TGTGCCAGCAGCTTAACGAAAGGGGACAGGAGCTCCTACGAGCAGTACTTC
-	TRBJ2-3	-	TRBV10-1	CASSESITGLGTSADTQYF	TGCGCCAGCAGTGAGTCCATAACGGGGTTGGGGACTTCAGCAGATACGCAGTATTTT
once	TRBJ2-2	-	TRBV10-1	CASSEWAPNTGELFF	TGCGCCAGCAGTGAGTGGGCCCCGAACACCGGGGAGCTGTTTTTT
-	TRBJ1-4	-	TRBV28	CASSTPWASGLNEKLFF	TGTGCCAGCAGTACCCCCTGGGCGTCGGGACTTAATGAAAAACTGTTTTTT
-	TRBJ2-7	-	TRBV27	CASSSGLYEQYF	TGTGCCAGCAGTTCTGGACTATACGAGCAGTACTTC
-	TRBJ1-2	-	TRBV4-1	CASSQDPGAYGYTF	TGCGCCAGCAGCCAAGACCCAGGGGCCTATGGCTACACCTTC
-	TRBJ1-2	TRBD1	TRBV28	CASSTRQGTNYGYTF	TGTGCCAGCAGTACCAGACAGGGAACTAACTATGGCTACACCTTC
-	TRBJ2-3	TRBD2	TRBV9	CASSRRRGGRSPDTQYF	TGTGCCAGCAGTAGAAGGCGGGGGGGCCGATCCCCAGATACGCAGTATTTT
-	TRBJ2-7	-	TRBV29-1	CSVEVRGSGLNEQYF	TGCAGCGTTGAAGTACGGGGGTCGGGCTTGAACGAGCAGTACTTC
-	TRBJ2-5	-	TRBV10-2	CASSGYTPQETQYF	TGCGCCAGCAGTGGTTACACCCCACAAGAGACCCAGTACTTC
once	TRBJ1-2	-	TRBV14	CASSQGYEGDYGYTF	TGTGCCAGCAGCCAAGGCTACGAGGGAGACTATGGCTACACCTTC
once	TRBJ1-5	TRBD1	TRBV27	CASRGTGDPRNQPQHF	TGTGCCAGCAGAGGTACAGGGGATCCACGCAATCAGCCCCAGCATTTT
-	TRBJ1-5	-	TRBV27	CASSLEQGYNQPQHF	TGTGCCAGCAGTTTGGAGCAGGGGTACAATCAGCCCCAGCATTTT
once	TRBJ2-7	-	TRBV6-6	CASSFAAGGSYEQYF	TGTGCCAGCAGTTTCGCAGCGGGTGGGTCCTACGAGCAGTACTTC
few	TRBJ2-3	-	TRBV6-5	CASSYSQGHDTQYF	TGTGCCAGCAGTTACTCGCAGGGACACGATACGCAGTATTTT
once	TRBJ2-7	-	TRBV5-1	CASSPRGGVYEQYF	TGCGCCAGCAGCCCCCGAGGGGGAGTCTACGAGCAGTACTTC
-	TRBJ1-2	-	TRBV5-8	CASSPTPWSYGYTF	TGTGCCAGCAGCCCAACCCCCTGGAGCTATGGCTACACCTTC
-	TRBJ2-7	-	TRBV7-9	CASSRQRSPFYEQYF	TGTGCCAGCAGCAGACAGAGGTCCCCTTTTTACGAGCAGTACTTC
few	TRBJ2-7	-	TRBV7-2	CASSFQAFYEQYF	TGTGCCAGCAGCTTTCAAGCTTTCTACGAGCAGTACTTC
-	TRBJ2-7	-	TRBV19	CASSPGGREVYF	TGTGCCAGTAGTCCCGGGGGGCGGGAAGTGTACTTC
-	TRBJ2-7	-	TRBV27	CASSLWGTSSYEQYF	TGTGCCAGCAGTTTATGGGGGACATCCTCCTACGAGCAGTACTTC
-	TRBJ2-7	-	TRBV18	CASSPPDSYEQYF	TGTGCCAGCTCACCACCTGACAGCTACGAGCAGTACTTC
-	TRBJ2-1	-	TRBV7-2	CASGESSYNEQFF	TGTGCCAGCGGGGAGAGCTCCTACAATGAGCAGTTCTTC
-	TRBJ2-4	-	TRBV6-1	CASSEARGPYF	TGTGCCAGCAGTGAAGCGCGGGGGCCGTACTTC
-	TRBJ2-6	-	TRBV27	CASSSLVRAGANVLTF	TGTGCCAGCAGTTCCCTAGTGAGGGCTGGGGCCAACGTCCTGACTTTC